The 21 T cell receptor beta chains given below trace back to one sample, sequenced in a study of response to subunit inactivated influenza vaccine. TCRdb re-derived calls from the RT-PCR reads in MiXCR, one entry per CDR3 protein. The sample includes a few hundred thousand distinct CDR3 sequences, roughly 15% of them seen just once. Sequenced material: PBMCs from blood, taken 11 to 12 days after vaccination. These receptors were collected from a man aged 45-65 years who received an inactivated influenza vaccine.

As regards this clonotype: Just one base apart from a much larger clone, this may be a read error. The CDR3 region is CTSSLGGGPYEQYF. CDR3 DNA sequence: TGCACCAGCAGCTTGGGAGGGGGTCCCTACGAGCAGTACTTC. This rearrangement joins TRBV5-1 to TRBJ2-7; D is possibly TRBD2 (7 bases). This CDR3 is built from 14 residues. Germline CDR1 and CDR2: SGHRS and YFSETQ. The entire variable domain, with the rest obtained from reference TRBV5-1 and TRBJ2-7, is as follows: KAGVTQTPRYLIKTRGQQVTLSCSPISGHRSVSWYQQTPGQGLQFLFEYFSETQRNKGNFPGRFSGRQFSNSRSEMNVSTLELGDSALYLCTSSLGGGPYEQYFGPGTRLTVT.

V gene TRBV18 combines with J gene TRBJ1-2; 7 nucleotides align to TRBD1. Germline CDR1 is KGHSH and CDR2 is LQKENI. CDR3 size: 14 residues. With 0 bases clipped from V and 8 bases from J, the junction kept 6 bases outside the gene matches. DNA of the CDR3: TGTGCCAGCTCACCACCGGGACAGATGAAGGGCTACACCTTC. Its protein product is CASSPPGQMKGYTF.

In this sample, this clonotype turned up a few times. V is TRBV7-2 and J is TRBJ1-4; no firm D call. Germline V gene lookup returns CDR1 SGHTA and CDR2 FQGNSA. Deletions cut 1 base from V and 13 bases from J, with 16 bases between. The CDR3 runs to 14 residues. CDR3 nucleotides: TGTGCCAGCAGCTTAGAAGTACCCTCGACCGTACTGTTTTTT. Encoded protein: CASSLEVPSTVLFF. Using reference TRBV7-2 and TRBJ1-4 for the parts outside the CDR3, the full variable domain is GAGVSQSPSNKVTEKGKDVELRCDPISGHTALYWYRQSLGQGLEFLIYFQGNSAPDKSGLPSDRFSAERTGGSVSTLTIQRTQQEDSAVYLCASSLEVPSTVLFFGSGTQLSVL.

This clonotype turned up a few times. V and J are TRBV7-2 and TRBJ2-1; no reliable D call. CDR3 length: 14 amino acids. Trimming shortened V by 4 bases and J by 2 bases, and 9 bases separated the two germline ends. Germline CDR1 SGHTA, CDR2 FQGNSA. CDR3 DNA: TGTGCCAGCAGCTCACAGCCGACCTACAATGAGCAGTTCTTC. Translated: CASSSQPTYNEQFF.

V gene TRBV19 combines with J gene TRBJ2-4; 9 nucleotides match TRBD1. CDR3 size: 17 residues. Trimming took 4 bases from V and 1 from J; bases not matched to a gene: 8. CDR1 and CDR2 (germline): LNHDA, SQIVND (reference sequence). CDR3 nucleotide sequence: TGTGCCAGTAGTACCGGGACAGGGAGTCCGGCCAAAAACATTCAGTACTTC. Its protein is CASSTGTGSPAKNIQYF.

The chain's CDR3 is CASSFTEDEQYF. CDR3 DNA sequence: TGCGCCAGCAGCTTTACAGAGGACGAGCAGTACTTC. The chain is built from TRBV5-1 and TRBJ2-7; D call uncertain. Germline V gene data show CDR1 as SGHRS and CDR2 as YFSETQ. The CDR3 contains 12 residues. Trimming shortened V by 2 bases and J by 5 bases, and 8 bases separated the two germline ends.

This clonotype was observed a handful of times. This chain uses TRBV10-2 with TRBJ2-1; no definite D call. The germline gives CDR1 WSHSY, CDR2 SAAADI. Trimming removed 3 bases at V and 8 bases at J, with 11 bases between. The CDR3 totals 13 residues. The CDR3 DNA reads as TGCGCCAGCAGTGATTCTTCTTTGGATGAGCAGTTCTTC. Its translation is CASSDSSLDEQFF.

The chain has TRBV6-1 and TRBJ1-5; D may be TRBD1 (6 bases). Trimming stripped 2 bases from V and 5 bases from J, with 7 bases between. Germline-derived CDR1 and CDR2 are MNHNS and SASEGT. The length of the CDR3 is 13 residues. The CDR3 nucleotides are TGTGCCAGCAGTGAAAGGGGGGATCAGCCCCAGCATTTT. This translates into CASSERGDQPQHF.

V is TRBV12-3 or TRBV12-4 and J is TRBJ1-4, with 7 bases lining up with TRBD1. There are 14 residues in the CDR3. J gave up 8 bases and V 4 bases, and 7 bases lay outside the gene matches. The CDR3 DNA reads as TGTGCCAGCAGTTCCGACAGGGTTGAGGAAAAACTGTTTTTT. Translation: CASSSDRVEEKLFF.

This clonotype was found a few times. The rearrangement joins TRBV2 to TRBJ2-1, with TRBD1 matching 8 bases. Trimming removed 1 base from V and 8 bases from J; junction bases left unmatched: 13. CDR3 length equals 17 residues. Germline CDR1 is SNHLY and CDR2 is FYNNEI. CDR3 nucleotide sequence: TGTGCCAGCAGTGAAGGGGGCTGGGGACAGGTCAACGATGAGCAGTTCTTC. This gives the protein CASSEGGWGQVNDEQFF.

A few counts support this clonotype. The chain links TRBV4-3 to TRBJ2-2; tentative D call: TRBD1 (6 bases). The CDR3 runs to 16 residues. Germline CDR1 LGHNA, CDR2 YSLEER. The V and J ends lost 0 bases and 5 bases respectively, with 13 bases between them. Written as DNA, the CDR3 is TGCGCCAGCAGCCAAGAGGTGGGGGCGCAGACCGGGGAGCTGTTTTTT. Its translation: CASSQEVGAQTGELFF.

About this clonotype: A much more abundant neighbour one base away suggests this may be a read error. The chain employs TRBV12-3 or TRBV12-4 and TRBJ1-1; maybe TRBD1 (5 bases). V was shortened by 6 bases and J by 4 bases, with 12 bases between the two germline ends. The CDR3 length is 13 residues. CDR3 in amino acids: CASSLQRGTEAFF. As DNA, the CDR3 is TGTGCCAGCAGCTTACAAAGGGGCACTGAAGCTTTCTTT.

The chain employs TRBV6-2 or TRBV6-3 and TRBJ2-3; D gene ambiguous. Germline V CDR1 and CDR2: MNHEY, SVGEGT. This CDR3 is 17 amino acids long. V was clipped by 6 bases and J by 0 bases, with 19 bases between them. The CDR3 spells CASSRRVGAWSTDTQYF. Written as DNA, the CDR3 is TGTGCCAGCAGCCGACGTGTGGGTGCGTGGAGCACAGATACGCAGTATTTT.

At least ten counts were recorded for this clonotype. The genes are TRBV12-3 or TRBV12-4 and TRBJ2-2; perhaps TRBD2 as D (5 bases). The length of the CDR3 is 13 residues. V was shortened by 7 bases and J by 7 bases, with 13 bases between the two germline ends. Written as DNA, the CDR3 is TGTGCCAGCACTATTACGGGGAACGGGGAGCTGTTTTTT. Residues: CASTITGNGELFF.

The V and J genes are TRBV21-1 and TRBJ2-3; the D call of TRBD1 is as the table states it, not checked on the DNA. TRBV21-1 is a pseudogene segment. The CDR3 runs 20 residues. The CDR3 nucleotides are TGTGCCAGCACCCTTCTGCGGGACAGGGTTATCGAGGCTTTCGAAAATACGCAGTATTTT. It translates to CASTLLRDRVIEAFENTQYF.

The chain links TRBV3-1 to TRBJ2-5; 7 nucleotides align to TRBD2. Per germline, CDR1 LGHDT and CDR2 YNNKEL (reference sequence). V lost 1 base to trimming and J lost 5 bases; unmatched junction nucleotides: 16. The CDR3 runs 18 residues. This chain's CDR3 is CASSQALPLAEGGETQYF. For the CDR3, the DNA is TGTGCCAGCAGCCAAGCCCTACCCCTAGCGGAGGGAGGGGAGACCCAGTACTTC.

CDR3 residues: CSGAEYTEAFF. In DNA form, the CDR3 reads TGCAGTGGGGCGGAATACACTGAAGCTTTCTTT. This sequence joins TRBV20-1 and TRBJ1-1; D is ambiguous. Germline lookup yields CDR1 DFQATT and CDR2 SNEGSKA (reference sequence). This CDR3 has 11 amino acids. V was pared by 7 bases and J by 3 bases, with 9 bases between.

The table lists this clonotype with many counts. Written as DNA, the CDR3 is TGTGCCAGCAGTTTTGGGGTAGTCGGGAGGTTCCTACGCTCCTACAATGAGCAGTTCTTC. As protein: CASSFGVVGRFLRSYNEQFF. The genes are TRBV28 and TRBJ2-1, with TRBD2 matching 7 bases. The length of the CDR3 is 20 residues. CDR1 and CDR2 (germline): MDHEN, SYDVKM. J gave up 0 bases and V 3 bases, and 17 bases lay outside the gene matches.

This clonotype has a handful of counts. This sequence joins TRBV18 and TRBJ2-5, with 8 bases fitting TRBD2. The CDR3 extends over 16 amino acids. Germline loops: CDR1 KGHSH, CDR2 LQKENI. V gave up 2 bases and J gave up 2 bases; unmatched junction bases: 7. CDR3 nucleotide sequence: TGTGCCAGCTCACCAATTCCCATAGCGGGACAAGAGACCCAGTACTTC. This translates into CASSPIPIAGQETQYF.

This clonotype was seen a handful of times. The chain carries TRBV7-8 and TRBJ1-4; weak D call: TRBD1 (5 bases). Trimming stripped 1 base from V and 7 bases from J, with 13 bases between. The germline gives CDR1 SGHVS, CDR2 FQNEAQ. CDR3 length: 15 amino acids. The CDR3 bases are TGTGCCAGCAGCTTAGGGGCAGGGCTGAGTGAAAAACTGTTTTTT. It is translated as CASSLGAGLSEKLFF. Looking up the rest from reference TRBV7-8 and TRBJ1-4 gives the full variable domain: GAGVSQSPRYKVAKRGQDVALRCDPISGHVSLFWYQQALGQGPEFLTYFQNEAQLDKSGLPSDRFFAERPEGSVSTLKIQRTQQEDSAVYLCASSLGAGLSEKLFFGSGTQLSVL.

This clonotype was detected ten times or more. This chain joins TRBV12-3 or TRBV12-4 and TRBJ1-1, with 9 bases fitting TRBD1. This CDR3 has 13 residues. V dropped 4 bases and J dropped 10; count of bases not matched to a gene: 7. For the CDR3, the DNA is TGTGCCAGCAGTTCTGGGACAGGGCGATTAGCTTTCTTT. This codes for CASSSGTGRLAFF.